Each of the 31 T cell receptor beta chains below was sequenced from the same sample in a study of shared clonotypes between healthy human individuals. Here immunoSEQ multiplex PCR was the method, and the copy in TCRdb shows in-frame clones only, minus some. This table holds hundreds of thousands of clones, about 74% found once. Material for sequencing was memory CD4+ T cells sorted from blood. This sample's subset: CD45RA-negative fraction. The source is a woman in her twenties or thirties in good health.

The V and J genes are TRBV19 and TRBJ1-5; TRBD1 is a possible D gene (5 bases). This CDR3 comprises 15 residues. V was clipped by 5 bases and J by 4 bases, with 15 bases between them. The germline gives CDR1 LNHDA, CDR2 SQIVND (reference sequence). CDR3 in DNA: TGTGCCAGTAGTGCGGATGACAGAAGGAATCAGCCCCAGCATTTT. This translates into CASSADDRRNQPQHF.

V is TRBV29-1 and J is TRBJ2-5, with 9 bases fitting TRBD1. This CDR3 contains 16 residues. CDR1 SQVTM and CDR2 ANQGSEA come from the germline V gene. V lost 0 bases and J lost 11; bases outside the gene matches: 16. The CDR3 DNA is TGCAGCGTTGAAGATCCGGAGGGACAGGGTGTGTCAGCTCAGTACTTC. Protein product: CSVEDPEGQGVSAQYF. The full variable domain, rest sourced from reference TRBV29-1 and TRBJ2-5, is SAVISQKPSRDICQRGTSLTIQCQVDSQVTMMFWYRQQPGQSLTLIATANQGSEATYESGFVIDKFPISRPNLTFSTLTVSNMSPEDSSIYLCSVEDPEGQGVSAQYFGPGTRLLVL.

This chain connects TRBV10-3 to TRBJ1-2, with D unresolved. With 3 bases removed from V and 3 bases from J, the gap between germline ends came to 14 bases. The CDR3 totals 15 residues. Germline CDR1 ENHRY, CDR2 SYGVKD. CDR3 amino acids: CAISDRSGPDYGYTF. Here the CDR3 DNA reads TGTGCCATCAGTGATCGGTCCGGACCGGACTATGGCTACACCTTC.

Notes on this clone: Being one base from a much bigger clone, this may be a read error. The V gene is TRBV7-3, the J gene TRBJ2-7; 10 positions match TRBD2. The CDR3 totals 15 residues. The V gene end was trimmed by 5 bases and the J gene end by 2 bases; junction bases not matched to a gene: 6. Germline V CDR1 and CDR2: SGHTA, FQGTGA. The CDR3 nucleotides read TGTGCCAGCAGCCCCCGGACTAGCGGACCCTACGAGCAGTACTTC. This gives the protein CASSPRTSGPYEQYF.

The chain links TRBV19 to TRBJ2-4; 8 positions agree with TRBD1. The V gene's germline CDR1 is LNHDA and CDR2 SQIVND (reference sequence). The CDR3 length is 13 residues. J gave up 9 bases and V 0 bases, and 1 base lay outside the gene matches. CDR3 residues: CASSIDGTGIQYF. In DNA form, the CDR3 reads TGTGCCAGTAGTATAGACGGGACAGGCATTCAGTACTTC. Using reference TRBV19 and TRBJ2-4 for the parts outside the CDR3, the full variable domain is DGGITQSPKYLFRKEGQNVTLSCEQNLNHDAMYWYRQDPGQGLRLIYYSQIVNDFQKGDIAEGYSVSREKKESFPLTVTSAQKNPTAFYLCASSIDGTGIQYFGAGTRLSVL.

The chain joins TRBV28 to TRBJ1-2; 8 nucleotides match TRBD1. The V gene's germline CDR1 is MDHEN and CDR2 SYDVKM. This CDR3 has 15 residues. Trimming cost V 4 bases and J 5 bases; bases outside gene matches: 9. CDR3 nucleotides: TGTGCCAGCAGTTCACAGGGGGGGGAGCGTTATGGCTACACCTTC. It encodes CASSSQGGERYGYTF.

V and J are TRBV27 and TRBJ1-5, with D hard to call. The CDR3 spans 15 residues. Germline V gene sequence: CDR1 MNHEY, CDR2 SMNVEV (reference sequence). Between the trimmed V and J ends, which lost 0 bases and 0 bases, there was a span of 6 bases. Written as DNA, the CDR3 is TGTGCCAGCAGTTTATCTAAAATTAGCAATCAGCCCCAGCATTTT. Amino acids: CASSLSKISNQPQHF.

To note about this clone: This specimen includes other DNA sequences encoding the same CDR3. The chain recombines TRBV28 with TRBJ1-2, with TRBD1 matching over 10 bases. Trimming took 6 bases from V and 5 from J; bases not matched to a gene: 6. The CDR3 extends over 14 amino acids. The germline gives CDR1 MDHEN, CDR2 SYDVKM. DNA of the CDR3: TGTGCCAGCAGAACCGGGACAGGGGCTTATGGCTACACCTTC. Translating it yields CASRTGTGAYGYTF.

CDR3 amino acids: CASSSRDKQFF. In DNA form, the CDR3 reads TGTGCCAGCAGCTCGCGGGATAAGCAGTTCTTC. The chain uses TRBV7-6 and TRBJ2-1, with a tentative D call TRBD2 (6 bases). The CDR3 consists of 11 residues. CDR1 is SGHVS, CDR2 FNYEAQ, per germline. V was clipped by 4 bases and J by 11 bases, with 9 bases between them.

The rearrangement joins TRBV5-5 to TRBJ2-7; D ambiguous. Germline V gives CDR1 SGHKS, CDR2 YYEKEE (reference sequence). This CDR3 is 12 amino acids long. V was pared by 0 bases and J by 6 bases, with 7 bases between. This CDR3 is CASSLAEREQYF. As DNA, the CDR3 is TGTGCCAGCAGCTTGGCCGAGCGCGAGCAGTACTTC.

The chain uses TRBV19 and TRBJ2-1; D is unresolved. The CDR3 runs to 15 residues. V lost 2 bases and J 0 bases, leaving 8 bases between the germline ends. Germline CDR1 LNHDA, CDR2 SQIVND (reference sequence). Here the CDR3 reads CASSITVSSYNEQFF. As DNA, the CDR3 is TGTGCCAGTAGTATAACGGTAAGCTCCTACAATGAGCAGTTCTTC.

The chain employs TRBV7-9 and TRBJ2-3, with D possibly matching TRBD2 (5 bases). Looked up from germline, CDR1 is SEHNR and CDR2 is FQNEAQ (reference sequence). The CDR3 totals 14 residues. V dropped 10 bases and J dropped 1 base, with 15 bases sitting between them. CDR3: CATEAGPGTDTQYF. The CDR3 region has the DNA TGTGCCACCGAGGCGGGTCCCGGCACAGATACGCAGTATTTT. Full variable domain (outside the CDR3, taken from reference TRBV7-9 and TRBJ2-3): DTGVSQNPRHKITKRGQNVTFRCDPISEHNRLYWYRQTLGQGPEFLTYFQNEAQLEKSRLLSDRFSAERPKGSFSTLEIQRTEQGDSAMYLCATEAGPGTDTQYFGPGTRLTVL.

The chain carries TRBV11-2 and TRBJ1-1; 7 bases align to TRBD1. This CDR3 contains 15 residues. Looked up from germline, CDR1 is SGHAT and CDR2 is FQNNGV. J gave up 4 bases and V 1 base, and 6 bases lay outside the gene matches. The CDR3 sequence is CASSLVTGALTEAFF. For the CDR3, the DNA is TGTGCCAGCAGCTTAGTAACAGGGGCACTCACTGAAGCTTTCTTT.

This clone has a single count. The rearrangement links TRBV14 to TRBJ2-3; the D is unclear. The CDR3 spans 15 residues. V lost 4 bases and J lost 5, with 16 bases in between. Germline CDR1 and CDR2: SGHDN and FVKESK. The DNA for the CDR3 is TGTGCCAGCAGCCCCCCCGGATGGGCACGAGATACGCAGTATTTT. Residues: CASSPPGWARDTQYF. Full variable domain (outside the CDR3, taken from reference TRBV14 and TRBJ2-3): EAGVTQFPSHSVIEKGQTVTLRCDPISGHDNLYWYRRVMGKEIKFLLHFVKESKQDESGMPNNRFLAERTGGTYSTLKVQPAELEDSGVYFCASSPPGWARDTQYFGPGTRLTVL.

This clone was observed a single time. The rearrangement joins TRBV28 to TRBJ2-3, with D possibly matching TRBD1 (7 bases). With 6 bases removed from V and 5 bases from J, the gap between germline ends came to 15 bases. CDR3 length: 14 residues. The V gene's germline CDR1 is MDHEN and CDR2 SYDVKM. CDR3 sequence: CASSRRQGGDTQYF. The CDR3 coding sequence is TGTGCCAGCAGCCGACGACAGGGAGGAGATACGCAGTATTTT.

As DNA, the CDR3 is TGTGCCAGCAGCCCGAGACAGAGTAGCAATCAGCCCCAGCATTTT. Encoded protein: CASSPRQSSNQPQHF. The gene calls are TRBV4-2 and TRBJ1-5; possible D gene TRBD1, 5 bases. The ends were cut back, 4 bases at V and 0 bases at J, with 10 bases in the middle. Germline CDR1 and CDR2: LGHNA and YNFKEQ. This CDR3 has 15 residues.

The chain has TRBV7-2 and TRBJ2-7; TRBD2 matches 10 bases. CDR3 length equals 15 residues. Per germline, CDR1 SGHTA and CDR2 FQGNSA. V lost 5 bases and J lost 4; bases outside the gene matches: 8. The CDR3 protein is CASSHASGSSYEQYF. The CDR3, as DNA: TGTGCCAGCAGCCATGCTAGCGGGAGTTCTTACGAGCAGTACTTC. Full variable domain (remainder filled in from reference TRBV7-2 and TRBJ2-7): GAGVSQSPSNKVTEKGKDVELRCDPISGHTALYWYRQSLGQGLEFLIYFQGNSAPDKSGLPSDRFSAERTGGSVSTLTIQRTQQEDSAVYLCASSHASGSSYEQYFGPGTRLTVT.

This clone has just a few counts. The V call is TRBV10-1, the J call TRBJ2-1; TRBD2 matches at 8 bases. The CDR3 covers 13 residues. V lost 5 bases and J lost 10; bases outside the gene matches: 7. Germline CDR1 is WNHNN and CDR2 is SYGVQD (reference sequence). CDR3 in amino acids: CASSPPSGPEQFF. In nucleotides, the CDR3 is TGCGCCAGCAGTCCGCCTAGCGGGCCGGAGCAGTTCTTC.

The CDR3 DNA is TGTGCCAGCAGCAAAGCCCGGGCTAGCTCTGGAAACACCATATATTTT. Residues: CASSKARASSGNTIYF. The J gene is TRBJ1-3, the V gene TRBV21-1. TRBV21-1 is annotated as a pseudogene. CDR3 length: 16 residues.

This clone has only a few counts. The genes are TRBV2 and TRBJ2-7; the D is unclear. Trimming removed 6 bases from V and 5 bases from J, with 8 bases in between. This CDR3 has 11 amino acids. Per the germline V gene, CDR1 is SNHLY and CDR2 is FYNNEI. The CDR3 is CASSADNEQYF. The CDR3 bases are TGTGCCAGCAGCGCAGATAACGAGCAGTACTTC.

The chain joins TRBV28 to TRBJ2-1; 13 bases match TRBD2. The length of the CDR3 is 16 residues. Unmatched junction bases numbered 7, after V lost 5 bases and J lost 6 bases. From germline, CDR1 is MDHEN and CDR2 SYDVKM. CDR3 amino acids: CASSQLAGGTSNEQFF. DNA of the CDR3: TGTGCCAGCAGTCAACTAGCGGGAGGGACCTCCAATGAGCAGTTCTTC.

J is TRBJ2-5 and V is TRBV27, with a tentative D call TRBD2 (5 bases). V shed 6 bases and J shed 0 bases, with 8 bases lying between them. CDR3 length equals 13 residues. From germline, CDR1 is MNHEY and CDR2 SMNVEV (reference sequence). In nucleotides, the CDR3 is TGTGCCAGCAGAAAGGACTACCAAGAGACCCAGTACTTC. It is translated as CASRKDYQETQYF.

This clone was counted between two and nine times. This chain links TRBV19 with TRBJ2-1; 9 bases match TRBD2. With V trimmed by 6 bases and J by 2 bases, 8 bases remained unmatched. The CDR3 runs to 16 residues. In germline, CDR1 is LNHDA, CDR2 SQIVND (reference sequence). Here the CDR3 DNA reads TGTGCCAGTAGCCCCCAAGGCGGGAGGGCCTACAATGAGCAGTTCTTC. This translates into CASSPQGGRAYNEQFF.

This clone was seen only a few times. The rearrangement uses TRBV7-9 and TRBJ2-2; no definite D call. The CDR3 extends over 15 amino acids. V lost 1 base to trimming and J lost 0 bases, with 6 bases between them. Germline V CDR1 and CDR2: SEHNR, FQNEAQ (reference sequence). The CDR3 DNA reads TGTGCCAGCAGCTTAGATGGGCCGAACACCGGGGAGCTGTTTTTT. It specifies CASSLDGPNTGELFF.

This clone was observed a single time. The chain has TRBV9 and TRBJ1-2; D is unclear. The V gene's germline CDR1 is SGDLS and CDR2 YYNGEE. Between the trimmed V and J ends, which lost 3 bases and 4 bases, there was a span of 10 bases. The CDR3 length is 13 residues. DNA for the CDR3: TGTGCCAGCAGCGCCCTCGACGGCTATGGCTACACCTTC. Its protein product is CASSALDGYGYTF.

This chain links TRBV27 with TRBJ2-7; the match to TRBD1 covers 11 bases. V gave up 2 bases and J gave up 1 base; unmatched junction bases: 7. The CDR3 loop spans 17 amino acids. In germline, CDR1 is MNHEY, CDR2 SMNVEV (reference sequence). This CDR3 is CASSLRLDRGQSYEQYF. The CDR3 nucleotides read TGTGCCAGCAGTTTACGCCTGGACAGGGGGCAGTCCTACGAGCAGTACTTC.

CDR3 region: CASSLEVTHEQYF. The CDR3, as DNA: TGCGCCAGCAGCTTGGAGGTGACACACGAGCAGTACTTC. V and J are TRBV5-1 and TRBJ2-7; unclear D gene. CDR1 is SGHRS and CDR2 is YFSETQ in the germline V gene. CDR3 size: 13 residues. Trimming cost V 0 bases and J 5 bases, with 9 bases left between them. The entire variable domain, with the rest obtained from reference TRBV5-1 and TRBJ2-7, is as follows: KAGVTQTPRYLIKTRGQQVTLSCSPISGHRSVSWYQQTPGQGLQFLFEYFSETQRNKGNFPGRFSGRQFSNSRSEMNVSTLELGDSALYLCASSLEVTHEQYFGPGTRLTVT.

V gene TRBV27 combines with J gene TRBJ2-7; TRBD2 matches 7 bases. Germline V CDR1 and CDR2: MNHEY, SMNVEV (reference sequence). CDR3 length: 15 residues. J was trimmed by 4 bases and V by 6 bases; bases with no gene match: 12. In nucleotides, the CDR3 is TGTGCCAGCAGGACTCGAAGCGGGAAGTCTTACGAGCAGTACTTC. Protein: CASRTRSGKSYEQYF.

This clone was observed a handful of times. This chain links TRBV6-6 with TRBJ2-2, with no clear D. Germline V lookup: CDR1 MNHNY, CDR2 SVGAGI (reference sequence). The V end was cut by 2 bases, the J end by 9 bases, with 10 bases between. The CDR3 is 13 amino acids. CDR3 in amino acids: CASSYIGMRELFF. The CDR3 bases are TGTGCCAGCAGTTACATAGGCATGAGGGAGCTGTTTTTT.

The chain has TRBV2 and TRBJ1-2; D unclear. V was shortened by 6 bases and J by 8 bases, with 13 bases between the two germline ends. Germline V gene lookup returns CDR1 SNHLY and CDR2 FYNNEI. This CDR3 is 12 amino acids long. CDR3 nucleotide sequence: TGTGCCAGCAGCCCCTTCTTAGGGGGCTACACCTTC. Encoded protein: CASSPFLGGYTF.

This chain connects TRBV15 to TRBJ1-1; D not certain. Germline loops: CDR1 LNHNV, CDR2 YYDKDF (reference sequence). The CDR3 is 15 residues long. Trimming shortened V by 1 base and J by 1 base, and 10 bases separated the two germline ends. CDR3 amino acids: CATSRGRATNTEAFF. CDR3 DNA sequence: TGTGCCACCAGCAGAGGGAGGGCTACGAACACTGAAGCTTTCTTT.